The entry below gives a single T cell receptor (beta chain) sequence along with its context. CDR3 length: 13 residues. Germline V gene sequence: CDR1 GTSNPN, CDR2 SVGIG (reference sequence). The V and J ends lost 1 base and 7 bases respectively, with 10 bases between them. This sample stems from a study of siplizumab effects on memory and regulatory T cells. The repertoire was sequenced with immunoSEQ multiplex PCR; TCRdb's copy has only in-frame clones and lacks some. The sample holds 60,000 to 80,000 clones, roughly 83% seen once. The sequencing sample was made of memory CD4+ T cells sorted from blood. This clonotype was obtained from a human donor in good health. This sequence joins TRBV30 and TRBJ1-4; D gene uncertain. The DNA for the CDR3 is TGTGCCTGGAGTGGCACAGCAACTGAAAAACTGTTTTTT. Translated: CAWSGTATEKLFF. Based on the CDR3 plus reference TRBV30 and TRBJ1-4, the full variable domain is SQTIHQWPATLVQPVGSPLSLECTVEGTSNPNLYWYRQAAGRGLQLLFYSVGIGQISSEVPQNLSASRPQDRQFILSSKKLLLSDSGFYLCAWSGTATEKLFFGSGTQLSVL.